The clone carrying this T cell receptor beta chain was counted ten times or more. Each CDR3 protein gets one entry after TCRdb re-called the RACE reads with MiXCR. This table holds some 80,000 distinct CDR3 sequences, 10% found once. The entry originates in a study of human T cells and chemical hapten exposure. This CDR3 region has 14 residues. V lost 4 bases and J 7 bases, leaving 18 bases between the germline ends. CDR1 is SGDLS and CDR2 is YYNGEE in the germline V gene. Regarding time point: patch test 2, 6 weeks after DPC sensitization. Treatment here: therapeutic diphenylcyclopropenone sensitization with weekly scalp DPC.

The sequence was obtained from a woman in her 30s with alopecia areata. Some clones in this sample may be carry-over from other donors' samples. The material was whole blood, obtained in connection with sensitization to the hapten diphenylcyclopropenone (DPC). V and J are TRBV9 and TRBJ2-7; D is ambiguous. CDR3 in amino acids: CASSRSDGPWEQYF. The CDR3 nucleotides are TGTGCCAGCAGCCGGTCGGACGGCCCTTGGGAGCAGTACTTC.